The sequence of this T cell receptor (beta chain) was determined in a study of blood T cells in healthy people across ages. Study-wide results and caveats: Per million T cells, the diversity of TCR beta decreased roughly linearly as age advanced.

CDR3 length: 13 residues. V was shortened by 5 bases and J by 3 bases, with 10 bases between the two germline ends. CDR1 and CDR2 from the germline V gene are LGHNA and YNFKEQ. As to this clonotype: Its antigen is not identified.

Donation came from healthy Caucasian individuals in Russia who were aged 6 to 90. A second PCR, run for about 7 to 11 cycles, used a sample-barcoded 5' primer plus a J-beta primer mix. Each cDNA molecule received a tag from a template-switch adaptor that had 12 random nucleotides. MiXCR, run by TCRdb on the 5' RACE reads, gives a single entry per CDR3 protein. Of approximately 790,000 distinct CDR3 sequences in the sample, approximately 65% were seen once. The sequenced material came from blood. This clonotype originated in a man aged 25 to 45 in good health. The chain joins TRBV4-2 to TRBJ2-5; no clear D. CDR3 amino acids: CASSIRAEETQYF. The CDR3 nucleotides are TGTGCCAGCAGCATCCGGGCCGAAGAGACCCAGTACTTC.